This entry lists 21 T cell receptor beta chains sequenced from one sample in a study of T cells in Graves' hyperthyroidism and ophthalmopathy (dated by TCRdb to between 2018 and 2020). The method behind the library was multiplex PCR. This sample was sequenced with an Illumina HiSeq 2000. The TCR beta CDR3 regions were amplified from the RNA transcripts. A first-round RT-PCR of the TCR CDR3 used the HTBI primer set with the Qiagen OneStep RT-PCR kit. TCRdb handled the public reads itself, with Q25 trimming in fastp and clone calling in MiXCR, and kept productive beta chains. Each entry merges the rows of one CDR3 protein and shows their most common DNA and genes. This sample has around 250,000 distinct CDR3 sequences in its table, and approximately 24% of those were observed once. Of the sample, approximately 35% is held by the ten largest clones. Sequences were obtained from blood. The origin of the receptors is a woman in her 40s with Graves' ophthalmopathy.

The genes are TRBV6-1 and TRBJ1-2; 9 bases agree with TRBD1. The CDR3 extends over 14 amino acids. CDR1 is MNHNS and CDR2 is SASEGT in the germline V gene. Germline trimming cut 4 bases from V and 4 bases from J; bases unmatched to any gene: 4. The CDR3 bases are TGTGCCAGCAGTGCGGGACAGGGTTCCTATGGCTACACCTTC. It codes for CASSAGQGSYGYTF.

This clonotype was seen ten or more times. This rearrangement joins TRBV7-8 to TRBJ2-5, with 10 bases identical to TRBD2. Germline V gene lookup returns CDR1 SGHVS and CDR2 FQNEAQ. The CDR3 spans 17 residues. The J segment lost 5 bases and the V segment lost 1 base, leaving 10 bases of the junction unmatched. The CDR3 region is CASSLVTLAGVDETQYF. As DNA, the CDR3 is TGTGCCAGCAGCTTAGTGACCCTAGCGGGAGTCGATGAGACCCAGTACTTC.

A single count supports this clonotype. The chain links TRBV27 to TRBJ1-1, with D possibly being TRBD1 (5 bases). The CDR3 runs 14 residues. Per germline, CDR1 MNHEY and CDR2 SMNVEV (reference sequence). V was cut by 1 base and J by 4 bases, with 10 bases left in between. CDR3: CASSLFSGATEAFF. CDR3 in DNA: TGTGCCAGCAGTTTATTCTCTGGGGCCACTGAAGCTTTCTTT.

V is TRBV28 and J is TRBJ2-7; 7 positions match TRBD1. The ends lost 6 bases at V and 5 bases at J; junction bases unmatched: 25. Germline CDR1 is MDHEN and CDR2 is SYDVKM. The CDR3 runs 19 residues. CDR3 region: CASRPYPTSYRGELNEQYF. CDR3 nucleotide sequence: TGTGCCAGCAGACCGTACCCCACCTCTTACAGGGGAGAATTAAACGAGCAGTACTTC.

The table lists this clonotype with many counts. This may come from a read error, since a much larger clone is one base off. The chain uses TRBV6-5 and TRBJ1-1; no clear D. Germline CDR1 MNHEY, CDR2 SVGAGI. Between the trimmed V and J ends, which lost 11 bases and 3 bases, there was a span of 7 bases. The CDR3 runs to 10 residues. The CDR3 DNA follows: TGTGCCGGCCGGGACACTGAAGCTTTCTTT. This sequence encodes CAGRDTEAFF.

The table lists this clonotype with many counts. A much larger clone is a single base away; this may be a read error. The rearrangement links TRBV10-3 to TRBJ2-7, with 8 bases aligning to TRBD2. CDR1 is ENHRY and CDR2 is SYGVKD in the germline V gene. CDR3 size: 12 residues. In nucleotides, the CDR3 is TGTGTCGCGGGGGGCGCGATGGGAGAGCAGTACTTC. It is translated as CVAGGAMGEQYF.

The chain employs TRBV10-2 and TRBJ2-5; D might be TRBD1 or TRBD2, each matching 5 bases. V lost 5 bases, J lost 4 bases, and 11 bases lay in between. CDR1 and CDR2 from the germline V gene are WSHSY and SAAADI. The CDR3 has 13 amino acids. The CDR3 bases are TGCGCCAGCAGTTACCAGGGAGCAGAGACCCAGTACTTC. It encodes CASSYQGAETQYF.

This clonotype was counted only a few times. The chain recombines TRBV7-3 with TRBJ2-3; TRBD2 matches at 11 bases. V lost 5 bases to trimming and J lost 1 base; unmatched junction nucleotides: 5. The CDR3 extends over 16 amino acids. CDR1 and CDR2 (germline): SGHTA, FQGTGA. CDR3 sequence (DNA): TGTGCCAGCAGCCCCTTGGGACTAGCGGGCACAGATACGCAGTATTTT. Its protein is CASSPLGLAGTDTQYF.

CDR3 loop: CASSPIAGRETQYF. The CDR3 DNA follows: TGTGCCAGCAGCCCTATAGCGGGCAGGGAGACCCAGTACTTC. The genes are TRBV11-2 and TRBJ2-5; TRBD2 aligns across 7 bases. The CDR3 spans 14 residues. Germline assignment: CDR1 SGHAT and CDR2 FQNNGV. Unmatched junction bases numbered 8, after V lost 5 bases and J lost 5 bases.

In its sample, this clonotype was seen many times. The chain has TRBV7-2 and TRBJ2-2; D unclear. From germline, CDR1 is SGHTA and CDR2 FQGNSA. This CDR3 contains 15 residues. The germline V and J ends were trimmed by 8 bases and 0 bases, with 13 bases remaining between them. The DNA for the CDR3 is TGTGCCAGCCGTTCCTGGACCTCGAACACCGGGGAGCTGTTTTTT. This translates into CASRSWTSNTGELFF.

This clonotype was observed many times. The V call is TRBV11-2, the J call TRBJ2-5; D is perhaps TRBD2 (5 bases). The CDR3 covers 15 residues. Per germline, CDR1 SGHAT and CDR2 FQNNGV. Trimming took 1 base from V and 0 from J, leaving 9 bases between them. This CDR3 reads CASSLGGANQETQYF. CDR3 nucleotides: TGTGCCAGCAGCTTAGGGGGAGCGAACCAAGAGACCCAGTACTTC.

There are many counts of this clonotype. V and J are TRBV12-3 or TRBV12-4 and TRBJ1-1, with 7 bases lining up with TRBD1. There are 15 residues in the CDR3. Losses at the gene ends were 2 bases for V and 7 bases for J; bases not matched to a gene: 10. CDR3 loop: CASSLTRTGNGEAFF. As DNA, the CDR3 is TGTGCCAGCAGTTTAACCCGGACAGGTAACGGTGAAGCTTTCTTT.

This clonotype was counted many times. The chain is built from TRBV3-1 and TRBJ2-7; no firm D call. CDR3 length: 15 amino acids. Germline-derived CDR1 and CDR2 are LGHDT and YNNKEL (reference sequence). Trimming took off 0 bases at V and 0 bases at J, with 9 bases between the two ends. CDR3: CASSQEWASSYEQYF. CDR3 bases: TGTGCCAGCAGCCAAGAATGGGCCAGCTCCTACGAGCAGTACTTC.

This clonotype was observed many times. The chain recombines TRBV6-5 with TRBJ2-7, with D hard to call. Germline loops: CDR1 MNHEY, CDR2 SVGAGI. V was clipped by 2 bases and J by 0 bases, with 8 bases between them. There are 14 residues in the CDR3. CDR3 loop: CASSYIRSSYEQYF. DNA for the CDR3: TGTGCCAGCAGTTACATCCGGAGCTCCTACGAGCAGTACTTC.

This clonotype has ten or more counts. J is TRBJ1-2 and V is TRBV28; D remains ambiguous. This CDR3 is 13 amino acids long. The germline V gene encodes CDR1 MDHEN and CDR2 SYDVKM. V lost 2 bases to trimming and J lost 4 bases, with 8 bases between them. CDR3 sequence reads: CASSLEAIYGYTF. The CDR3 DNA reads as TGTGCCAGCAGTTTAGAGGCGATCTATGGCTACACCTTC.

This clonotype was found many times. The chain carries TRBV20-1 and TRBJ2-5; tentatively, D is TRBD2 (7 bases). V lost 3 bases to trimming and J lost 3 bases, with 20 bases between them. The CDR3 has 16 amino acids. The germline V gene has CDR1 DFQATT and CDR2 SNEGSKA (reference sequence). The CDR3 is CSASRGGQDREETQYF. The CDR3 DNA reads as TGCAGTGCTAGTAGGGGGGGTCAGGACAGAGAAGAGACCCAGTACTTC.

This clonotype was seen a handful of times. CDR3 loop: CSARIPGGWDQPQHF. DNA for the CDR3: TGCAGTGCTAGAATCCCTGGGGGGTGGGATCAGCCCCAGCATTTT. This chain links TRBV20-1 with TRBJ1-5, with a tentative D call TRBD1 (5 bases). The CDR3 has 15 amino acids. The V gene's germline CDR1 is DFQATT and CDR2 SNEGSKA (reference sequence). Trimming shortened V by 2 bases and J by 5 bases, and 16 bases separated the two germline ends.

The table lists this clonotype with many counts. The chain uses TRBV25-1 and TRBJ2-7, with TRBD1 as a possible D gene (5 bases). Trimming cost V 6 bases and J 0 bases, with 21 bases left between them. Germline loops: CDR1 MGHDK, CDR2 SYGVNS. The CDR3 covers 17 residues. In DNA form, the CDR3 reads TGTGCCAGCAGCTACCTAGGGGCAGATAAAGGCTCCTACGAGCAGTACTTC. Protein: CASSYLGADKGSYEQYF.

This clonotype has ten or more counts. The chain links TRBV28 to TRBJ2-5, with TRBD1 matching over 8 bases. Germline CDR1 reads MDHEN; CDR2 reads SYDVKM. This CDR3 spans 13 amino acids. V trimming: 4 bases; J trimming: 7 bases; junction bases outside the gene matches: 5. Written as DNA, the CDR3 is TGTGCCAGCAGTTCCGGACAGGGATTGACCCAGTACTTC. This translates into CASSSGQGLTQYF.

This clonotype was observed at least ten times. The CDR3 DNA reads TGTGCCAGCAGTCCAGGGACAGCCCAAGAGACCCAGTACTTC. Protein sequence: CASSPGTAQETQYF. This chain joins TRBV18 and TRBJ2-5; 7 positions agree with TRBD1. Per the germline V gene, CDR1 is KGHSH and CDR2 is LQKENI. J lost 1 base, V lost 8 bases, and 7 bases had no gene match. The CDR3 totals 14 residues.

This clonotype was counted many times. V gene TRBV3-1 combines with J gene TRBJ2-7, with D possibly called TRBD1 or TRBD2 (5 bases each). V lost 1 base to trimming and J lost 7 bases, with 11 bases between them. The CDR3 consists of 13 residues. Germline CDR1 and CDR2: LGHDT and YNNKEL (reference sequence). This CDR3 reads CASSQAEGWEQYF. CDR3 DNA: TGTGCCAGCAGCCAAGCTGAGGGGTGGGAGCAGTACTTC.